A single sample is the source of the 15 T cell receptor beta chains below, sequenced in a study of blood T cell repertoires in COVID-19. Repertoires were generated with immunoSEQ multiplex PCR, while TCRdb's copy carries only in-frame clones and drops some. The table has tens of thousands of clones, approximately 90% seen once. The sequenced material came from peripheral blood. These TCRs come from a man aged 35-49 years with active COVID-19.

The V gene is TRBV2, the J gene TRBJ1-1; 7 bases fit TRBD1. V trimming: 5 bases; J trimming: 5 bases; junction bases outside the gene matches: 11. The germline V gene has CDR1 SNHLY and CDR2 FYNNEI. This CDR3 has 15 residues. The CDR3 loop is CASSPAMTGITEAFF. CDR3 DNA: TGTGCCAGCAGTCCTGCCATGACAGGGATAACTGAAGCTTTCTTT. Variable domain in full (rest from reference TRBV2 and TRBJ1-1): EPEVTQTPSHQVTQMGQEVILRCVPISNHLYFYWYRQILGQKVEFLVSFYNNEISEKSEIFDDQFSVERPDGSNFTLKIRSTKLEDSAMYFCASSPAMTGITEAFFGQGTRLTVV.

The chain couples TRBV27 to TRBJ1-3, with a weak D call TRBD1 (5 bases). V shed 6 bases and J shed 4 bases, with 16 bases lying between them. Germline V gives CDR1 MNHEY, CDR2 SMNVEV (reference sequence). The CDR3 length is 15 residues. The CDR3 spells CASSVSRATGNTIYF. The DNA for the CDR3 is TGTGCCAGCAGCGTCAGCAGGGCGACCGGAAACACCATATATTTT.

The V gene is TRBV18, the J gene TRBJ2-7; 8 bases are shared with TRBD1. Germline trimming cut 3 bases from V and 6 bases from J; bases unmatched to any gene: 10. The length of the CDR3 is 15 residues. The germline V gene encodes CDR1 KGHSH and CDR2 LQKENI. The CDR3 here is CASSPLTGVEVEQYF. CDR3 sequence (DNA): TGTGCCAGCTCACCGTTGACAGGGGTTGAAGTCGAGCAGTACTTC.

The rearrangement links TRBV29-1 to TRBJ2-3; 7 nucleotides agree with TRBD2. CDR3 length: 16 residues. In germline, CDR1 is SQVTM, CDR2 ANQGSEA. The V and J ends lost 7 bases and 0 bases, in that order; junction bases with no gene match: 13. In DNA, the CDR3 is TGCAGCGCTGGGGGGGTGGAGGGAGGAAGCACAGATACGCAGTATTTT. Its translation: CSAGGVEGGSTDTQYF.

The chain couples TRBV23-1 to TRBJ1-2, with D hard to call. TRBV23-1 is annotated as an ORF whose role is uncertain. V was shortened by 0 bases and J by 0 bases, with 11 bases between the two germline ends. The CDR3 consists of 16 residues. CDR3: CASSQSARQANYGYTF. The CDR3 DNA follows: TGCGCCAGCAGTCAATCAGCCCGGCAGGCTAACTATGGCTACACCTTC.

The chain links TRBV10-3 to TRBJ2-1, with 7 bases lining up with TRBD2. This CDR3 is 12 amino acids long. V was pared by 4 bases and J by 10 bases, with 4 bases of the junction left unmatched. Germline V lookup: CDR1 ENHRY, CDR2 SYGVKD. Written as DNA, the CDR3 is TGTGCCATCAGTGGGGGGGGGACCGAGCAGTTCTTC. It is translated as CAISGGGTEQFF.

In DNA form, the CDR3 reads TGCGCCAGCAGCTTGGGTGATGTGACTAGCGGGGAAAAGCAGTACTTC. This gives the protein CASSLGDVTSGEKQYF. The V and J genes are TRBV5-1 and TRBJ2-7; the match to TRBD2 covers 11 bases. Germline values: CDR1 SGHRS, CDR2 YFSETQ. J gave up 8 bases and V 0 bases, and 10 bases lay outside the gene matches. This CDR3 spans 16 amino acids.

The chain employs TRBV5-1 and TRBJ1-4; no clear D gene. Germline V lookup: CDR1 SGHRS, CDR2 YFSETQ. Trimming stripped 0 bases from V and 6 bases from J, with 12 bases between. The CDR3 length is 15 residues. For the CDR3, the DNA is TGCGCCAGCAGCTTGGGCGGGGTTGTAGATGAAAAACTGTTTTTT. This encodes CASSLGGVVDEKLFF.

The V call is TRBV12-3 or TRBV12-4, the J call TRBJ2-5; 9 bases are shared with TRBD2. The ends lost 3 bases at V and 6 bases at J; junction bases unmatched: 2. The CDR3 is made up of 13 amino acids. This chain's CDR3 is CASSLGLAKTQYF. The CDR3 DNA sequence: TGTGCCAGCAGTTTGGGACTAGCAAAGACCCAGTACTTC.

V and J are TRBV28 and TRBJ2-5; D is ambiguous. V was pared by 4 bases and J by 4 bases, with 22 bases between. Germline V gene data show CDR1 as MDHEN and CDR2 as SYDVKM. This CDR3 contains 17 residues. The CDR3 region is CASSSRYEHYLVETQYF. As DNA, the CDR3 is TGTGCCAGCAGTTCTCGTTATGAACACTATCTTGTAGAGACCCAGTACTTC.

This chain connects TRBV12-5 to TRBJ1-1; tentatively, D is TRBD1 (5 bases). The CDR3 spans 12 residues. Germline loops: CDR1 LGHNT, CDR2 FRNRAP. The germline V and J ends were trimmed by 7 bases and 3 bases, with 9 bases remaining between them. In nucleotides, the CDR3 is TGTGCTAGTGCTCAAGGGGACACTGAAGCTTTCTTT. The encoded protein is CASAQGDTEAFF. The whole variable domain, filled in from reference TRBV12-5 and TRBJ1-1, reads DARVTQTPRHKVTEMGQEVTMRCQPILGHNTVFWYRQTMMQGLELLAYFRNRAPLDDSGMPKDRFSAEMPDATLATLKIQPSEPRDSAVYFCASAQGDTEAFFGQGTRLTVV.

In this sample, this clone turned up a few times. The genes are TRBV6-5 and TRBJ1-1; 8 nucleotides match TRBD1. V trimming: 7 bases; J trimming: 4 bases; junction bases outside the gene matches: 8. Germline CDR1 reads MNHEY; CDR2 reads SVGAGI. The CDR3 is 14 amino acids. This CDR3 reads CASISRGQGTEAFF. For the CDR3, the DNA is TGTGCCAGCATTTCCAGGGGGCAGGGCACTGAAGCTTTCTTT.

The rearrangement uses TRBV7-2 and TRBJ2-3; TRBD2 matches 8 bases. CDR3 length: 15 residues. CDR1 and CDR2 (germline): SGHTA, FQGNSA. V lost 0 bases, J lost 4 bases, and 3 bases stayed unmatched. Here the CDR3 reads CASSLAGLVADTQYF. In DNA form, the CDR3 reads TGTGCCAGCAGCTTAGCGGGACTAGTCGCAGATACGCAGTATTTT.

V is TRBV6-2 or TRBV6-3 and J is TRBJ1-2, with 8 positions matching TRBD1. The germline V gene encodes CDR1 MNHEY and CDR2 SVGEGT. The CDR3 consists of 14 residues. Germline trimming cut 4 bases from V and 7 bases from J; bases unmatched to any gene: 8. The CDR3 region has the DNA TGTGCCAGCAGTTTTTGGCAGGGGGCTTTTGGCTACACCTTC. Translation: CASSFWQGAFGYTF.

The V gene is TRBV5-6, the J gene TRBJ2-5; tentatively, D is TRBD1 (6 bases). CDR3 length: 12 amino acids. CDR1 and CDR2 from the germline V gene are SGHDT and YYEEEE. The V end was cut by 4 bases, the J end by 5 bases, with 9 bases between. CDR3: CASSPGVETQYF. CDR3 bases: TGTGCCAGCAGCCCAGGGGTGGAGACCCAGTACTTC.